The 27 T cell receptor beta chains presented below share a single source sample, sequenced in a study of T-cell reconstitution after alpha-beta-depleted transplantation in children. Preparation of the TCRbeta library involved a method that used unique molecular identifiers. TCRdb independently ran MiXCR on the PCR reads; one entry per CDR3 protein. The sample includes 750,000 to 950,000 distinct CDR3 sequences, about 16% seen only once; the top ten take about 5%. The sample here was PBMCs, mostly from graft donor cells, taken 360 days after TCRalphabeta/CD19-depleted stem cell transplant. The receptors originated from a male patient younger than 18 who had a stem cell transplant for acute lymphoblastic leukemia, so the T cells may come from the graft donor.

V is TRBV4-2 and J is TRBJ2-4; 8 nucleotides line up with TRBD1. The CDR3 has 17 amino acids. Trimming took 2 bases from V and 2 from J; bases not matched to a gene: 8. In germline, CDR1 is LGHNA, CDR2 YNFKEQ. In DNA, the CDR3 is TGTGCCAGCAGCCAAAGGACAGGGTGGGTGACCAAAAACATTCAGTACTTC. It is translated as CASSQRTGWVTKNIQYF.

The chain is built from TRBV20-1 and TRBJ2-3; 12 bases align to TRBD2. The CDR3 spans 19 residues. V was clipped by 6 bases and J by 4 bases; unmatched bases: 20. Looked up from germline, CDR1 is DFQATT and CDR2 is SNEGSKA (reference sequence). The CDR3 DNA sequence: TGCAGTGCCCCGCCCCTAGCGGGAGGGCCCGGGTTACTCTCAGATACGCAGTATTTT. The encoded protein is CSAPPLAGGPGLLSDTQYF.

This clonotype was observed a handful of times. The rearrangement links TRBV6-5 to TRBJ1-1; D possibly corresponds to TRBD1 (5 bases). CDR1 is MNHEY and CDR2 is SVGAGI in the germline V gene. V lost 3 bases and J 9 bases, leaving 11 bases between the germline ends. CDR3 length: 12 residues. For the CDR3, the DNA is TGTGCCAGCAGTTATTTGGGGGAGAAAGCTTTCTTT. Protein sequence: CASSYLGEKAFF.

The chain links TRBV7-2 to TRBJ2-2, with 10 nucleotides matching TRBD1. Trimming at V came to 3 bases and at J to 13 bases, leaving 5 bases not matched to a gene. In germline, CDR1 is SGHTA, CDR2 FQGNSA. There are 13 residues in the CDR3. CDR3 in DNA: TGTGCCAGCAGCTTGATGGGACAGGGGAGGCTGTTTTTT. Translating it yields CASSLMGQGRLFF. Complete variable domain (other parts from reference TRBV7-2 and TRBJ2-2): GAGVSQSPSNKVTEKGKDVELRCDPISGHTALYWYRQSLGQGLEFLIYFQGNSAPDKSGLPSDRFSAERTGGSVSTLTIQRTQQEDSAVYLCASSLMGQGRLFFGEGSRLTVL.

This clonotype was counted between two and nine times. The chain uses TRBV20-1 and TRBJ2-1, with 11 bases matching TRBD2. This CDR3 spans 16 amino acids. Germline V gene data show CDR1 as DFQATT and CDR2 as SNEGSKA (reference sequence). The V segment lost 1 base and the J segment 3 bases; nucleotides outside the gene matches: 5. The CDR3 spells CSARAGGLADYNEQFF. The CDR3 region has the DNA TGCAGTGCTAGAGCTGGGGGACTAGCGGACTACAATGAGCAGTTCTTC.

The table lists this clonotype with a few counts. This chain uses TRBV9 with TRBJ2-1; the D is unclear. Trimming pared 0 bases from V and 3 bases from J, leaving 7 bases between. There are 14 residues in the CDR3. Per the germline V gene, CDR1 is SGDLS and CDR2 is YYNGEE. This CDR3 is CASSVAARYNEQFF. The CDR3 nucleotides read TGTGCCAGCAGCGTAGCCGCCCGCTACAATGAGCAGTTCTTC.

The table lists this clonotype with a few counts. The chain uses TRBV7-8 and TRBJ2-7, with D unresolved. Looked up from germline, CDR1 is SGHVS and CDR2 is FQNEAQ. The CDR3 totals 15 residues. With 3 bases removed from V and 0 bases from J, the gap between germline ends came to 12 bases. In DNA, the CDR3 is TGTGCCAGCAGCTTGGTGGGGTATCCCTCCTACGAGCAGTACTTC. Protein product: CASSLVGYPSYEQYF.

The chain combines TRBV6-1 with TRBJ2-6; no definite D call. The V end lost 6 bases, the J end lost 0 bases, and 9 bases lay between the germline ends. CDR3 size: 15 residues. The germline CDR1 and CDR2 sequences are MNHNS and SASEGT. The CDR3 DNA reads TGTGCCAGCAGCCGCAAGAGCTCTGGGGCCAACGTCCTGACTTTC. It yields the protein CASSRKSSGANVLTF.

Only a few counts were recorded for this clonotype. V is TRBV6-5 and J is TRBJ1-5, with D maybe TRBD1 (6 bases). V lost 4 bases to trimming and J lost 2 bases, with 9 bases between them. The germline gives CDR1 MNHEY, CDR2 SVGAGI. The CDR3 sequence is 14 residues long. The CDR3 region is CASSSPGGNQPQHF. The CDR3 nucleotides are TGTGCCAGCAGTTCTCCAGGGGGCAATCAGCCCCAGCATTTT.

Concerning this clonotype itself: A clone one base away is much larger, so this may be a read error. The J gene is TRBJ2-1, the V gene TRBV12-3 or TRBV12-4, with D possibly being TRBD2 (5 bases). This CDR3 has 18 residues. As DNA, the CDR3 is TGTACCAGCAGTTTAGAGTCCCCACCTAGCCCGCCCTACAATGAGCAGTTCTTC. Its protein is CTSSLESPPSPPYNEQFF.

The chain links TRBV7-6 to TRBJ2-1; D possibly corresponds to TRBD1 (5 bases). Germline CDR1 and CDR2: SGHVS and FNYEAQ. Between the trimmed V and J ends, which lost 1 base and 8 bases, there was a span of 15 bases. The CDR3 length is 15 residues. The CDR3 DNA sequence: TGTGCCAGCAGCTTAGTTGGGGCAGTTAGAGATGAGCAGTTCTTC. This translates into CASSLVGAVRDEQFF.

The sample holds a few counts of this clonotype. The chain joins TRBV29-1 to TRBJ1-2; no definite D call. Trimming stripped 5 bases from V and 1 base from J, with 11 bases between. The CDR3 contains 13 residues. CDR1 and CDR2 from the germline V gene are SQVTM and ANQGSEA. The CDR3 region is CSVWIFGNYGYTF. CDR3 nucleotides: TGCAGCGTTTGGATCTTCGGTAACTATGGCTACACCTTC. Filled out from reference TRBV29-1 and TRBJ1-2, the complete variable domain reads SAVISQKPSRDICQRGTSLTIQCQVDSQVTMMFWYRQQPGQSLTLIATANQGSEATYESGFVIDKFPISRPNLTFSTLTVSNMSPEDSSIYLCSVWIFGNYGYTFGSGTRLTVV.

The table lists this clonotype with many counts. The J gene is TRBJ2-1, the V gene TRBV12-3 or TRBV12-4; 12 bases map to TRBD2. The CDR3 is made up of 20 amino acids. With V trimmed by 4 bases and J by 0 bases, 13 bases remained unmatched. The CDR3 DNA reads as TGTGCCAGCAGTTGGACTAGCGGGACTCACCCCCTGAGCTCCTACAATGAGCAGTTCTTC. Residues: CASSWTSGTHPLSSYNEQFF.

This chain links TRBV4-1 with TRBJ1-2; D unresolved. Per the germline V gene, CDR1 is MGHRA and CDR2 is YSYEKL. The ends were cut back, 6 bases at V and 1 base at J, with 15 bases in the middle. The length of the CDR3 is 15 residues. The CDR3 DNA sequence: TGCGCCAGCAGGCACCCAGGAAATAATAACTATGGCTACACCTTC. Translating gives CASRHPGNNNYGYTF.

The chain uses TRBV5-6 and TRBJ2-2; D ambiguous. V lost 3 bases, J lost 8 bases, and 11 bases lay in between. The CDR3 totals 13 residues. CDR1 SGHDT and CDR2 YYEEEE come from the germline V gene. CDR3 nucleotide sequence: TGTGCCAGCAGCTGGGCACCCCAAGGGGAGCTGTTTTTT. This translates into CASSWAPQGELFF. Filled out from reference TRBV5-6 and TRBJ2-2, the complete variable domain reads DAGVTQSPTHLIKTRGQQVTLRCSPKSGHDTVSWYQQALGQGPQFIFQYYEEEERQRGNFPDRFSGHQFPNYSSELNVNALLLGDSALYLCASSWAPQGELFFGEGSRLTVL.

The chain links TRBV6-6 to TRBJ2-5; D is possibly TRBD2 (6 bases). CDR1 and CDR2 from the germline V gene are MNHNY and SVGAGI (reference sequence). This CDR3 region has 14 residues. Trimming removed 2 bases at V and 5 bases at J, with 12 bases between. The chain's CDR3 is CASSYPGGRETQYF. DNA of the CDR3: TGTGCCAGCAGTTACCCCGGAGGGCGGGAGACCCAGTACTTC.

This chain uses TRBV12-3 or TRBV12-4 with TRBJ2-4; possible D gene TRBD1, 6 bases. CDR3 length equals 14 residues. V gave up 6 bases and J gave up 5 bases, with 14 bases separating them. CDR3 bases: TGTGCCAGCAGCCGGACAGAGGCTCAAAACATTCAGTACTTC. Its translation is CASSRTEAQNIQYF.

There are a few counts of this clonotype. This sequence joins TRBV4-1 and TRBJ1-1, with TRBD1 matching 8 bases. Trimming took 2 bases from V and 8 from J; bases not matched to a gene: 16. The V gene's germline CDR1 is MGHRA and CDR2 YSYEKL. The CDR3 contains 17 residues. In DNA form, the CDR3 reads TGCGCCAGCAGCCAATCCCCGAGACAGGGGCAAGTCTCCGAAGCTTTCTTT. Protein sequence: CASSQSPRQGQVSEAFF.

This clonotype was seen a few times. CDR3 in amino acids: CASSPFVVAYEQYF. The DNA of the CDR3 is TGTGCCAGCAGCCCATTCGTTGTCGCGTACGAGCAGTACTTC. The rearrangement links TRBV7-2 to TRBJ2-7; D call uncertain. The V end lost 5 bases, the J end lost 4 bases, and 15 bases lay between the germline ends. CDR1 and CDR2 from the germline V gene are SGHTA and FQGNSA. The length of the CDR3 is 14 residues.

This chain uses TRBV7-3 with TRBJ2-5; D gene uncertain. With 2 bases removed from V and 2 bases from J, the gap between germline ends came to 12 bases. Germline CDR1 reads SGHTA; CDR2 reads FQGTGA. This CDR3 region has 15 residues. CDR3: CASSLFGGSQETQYF. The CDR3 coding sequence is TGTGCCAGCAGCTTATTCGGCGGAAGTCAAGAGACCCAGTACTTC. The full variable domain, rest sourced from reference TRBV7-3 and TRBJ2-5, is GAGVSQTPSNKVTEKGKYVELRCDPISGHTALYWYRQSLGQGPEFLIYFQGTGAADDSGLPNDRFFAVRPEGSVSTLKIQRTERGDSAVYLCASSLFGGSQETQYFGPGTRLLVL.

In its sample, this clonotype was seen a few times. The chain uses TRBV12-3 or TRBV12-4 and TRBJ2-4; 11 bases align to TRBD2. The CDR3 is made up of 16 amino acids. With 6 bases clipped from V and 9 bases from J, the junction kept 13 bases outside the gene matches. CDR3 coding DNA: TGTGCCAGCAGCTTACTAGCGGGAGTGGTGGGGGTCATTCAGTACTTC. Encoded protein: CASSLLAGVVGVIQYF.

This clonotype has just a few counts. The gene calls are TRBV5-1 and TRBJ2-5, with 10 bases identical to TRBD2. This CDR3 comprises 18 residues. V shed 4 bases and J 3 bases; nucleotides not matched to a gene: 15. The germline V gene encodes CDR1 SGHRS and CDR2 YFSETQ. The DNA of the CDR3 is TGCGCCAGCAGCCCAATCTTTGGGCTAGCGGGAGTTAAAGAGACCCAGTACTTC. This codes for CASSPIFGLAGVKETQYF. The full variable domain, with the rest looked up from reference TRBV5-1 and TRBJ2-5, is KAGVTQTPRYLIKTRGQQVTLSCSPISGHRSVSWYQQTPGQGLQFLFEYFSETQRNKGNFPGRFSGRQFSNSRSEMNVSTLELGDSALYLCASSPIFGLAGVKETQYFGPGTRLLVL.

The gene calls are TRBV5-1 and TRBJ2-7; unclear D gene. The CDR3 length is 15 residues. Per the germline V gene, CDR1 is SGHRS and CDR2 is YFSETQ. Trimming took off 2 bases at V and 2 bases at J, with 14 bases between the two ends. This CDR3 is CASSFPPPYAYEQYF. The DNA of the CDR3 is TGCGCCAGCAGCTTCCCTCCTCCTTATGCCTACGAGCAGTACTTC.

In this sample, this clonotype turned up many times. DNA of the CDR3: TGTGCCAGCAGCTTAAACAGAGCCTACGAGCAGTACTTC. Protein product: CASSLNRAYEQYF. This chain links TRBV7-2 with TRBJ2-7; D not certain. The germline V gene encodes CDR1 SGHTA and CDR2 FQGNSA. The CDR3 runs 13 residues. Trimming removed 2 bases from V and 2 bases from J, with 7 bases in between.

CDR3 amino acids: CASSTRQGRGETQYF. The CDR3 region has the DNA TGTGCCAGCAGCACCCGACAGGGCCGTGGCGAGACCCAGTACTTC. This chain connects TRBV14 to TRBJ2-5, with 7 bases aligning to TRBD1. The CDR3 is made up of 15 amino acids. From germline, CDR1 is SGHDN and CDR2 FVKESK. J gave up 5 bases and V 5 bases, and 11 bases lay outside the gene matches.

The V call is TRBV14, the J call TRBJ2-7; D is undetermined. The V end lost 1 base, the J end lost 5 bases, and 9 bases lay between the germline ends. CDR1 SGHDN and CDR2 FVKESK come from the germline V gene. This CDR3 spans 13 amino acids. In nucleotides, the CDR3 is TGTGCCAGCAGCCAAGCTAATCCCCACGAGCAGTACTTC. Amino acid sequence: CASSQANPHEQYF.

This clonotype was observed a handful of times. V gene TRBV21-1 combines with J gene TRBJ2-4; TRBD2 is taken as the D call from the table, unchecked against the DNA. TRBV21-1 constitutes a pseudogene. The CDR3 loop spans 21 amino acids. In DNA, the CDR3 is TGTGCCAGCAGCAAAGTGGAGTCTATAGCGGGAGGCGGATGCGCCAAAAACATTCAGTACTTC. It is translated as CASSKVESIAGGGCAKNIQYF.